Detailed here is one T cell receptor beta chain. The table lists this clonotype with many counts. There is no known antigen for this receptor. No qualities accompany the bases; no much larger clone lies one base away. Unmatched junction bases come to 9, with V trimmed by 2 bases and J by 8 bases. The germline V gene provides CDR1 LGHNA and CDR2 YSLEER. From the cysteine through the phenylalanine, the CDR3 covers 16 amino acids. Only the CDR3 part of the read is kept: 48 bases, read in frame from the first base. The treatment or condition label corresponds to: allogeneic hematopoietic cell transplantation with graft depleted of TCRalphabeta T cells and CD19 B cells. Transplant recipients were children who received TCRalphabeta/CD19-depleted allogeneic hematopoietic cell grafts. The sample belongs to a study of T-cell reconstitution after alpha-beta-depleted transplantation in children (dated by TCRdb to the mid-2010s). A note on the overall study: Using TCR repertoire profiling, the study followed T-cell immune reconstitution in a quantitative way in children after TCRalphabeta/CD19-depleted allogeneic hematopoietic cell transplantation.

Beyond this particular receptor, the publication reports: The apparently early alphabetaT-cell count recovery about two months after transplant was reportedly dependent on only several hundred rapidly expanded clones derived from non-depleted graft cells. Over subsequent months, a decline in hyperexpanded clone frequencies was noted, and after one year, T-cell counts and TCRbeta diversity were mostly ascribed to newly produced T cells. The high TCRbeta diversity at day 60 in some patients was ascribed to recipient T cells and intrathymic progenitors that had survived conditioning.

Library preparation was by PCR. Sequencing was carried out with an Illumina HiSeq 2500. To normalize quantification of the TCRbeta repertoire, the TCR libraries were built with molecular barcoding that relied on unique molecular identifiers. Using fastp at Q25 and MiXCR, TCRdb reprocessed the public reads and kept productive beta chains. Each entry is one CDR3 protein sequence, shown with its most common DNA and genes. The sample table shows around 450,000 distinct CDR3 sequences, and 8% to 11% are seen once. In total, the top ten clones hold just over 2% of the sample. The source is a child under 10 years old with inherited bone marrow failure, due to receive a stem cell transplant. The V and J segments used are TRBV4-3 and TRBJ2-2, and 9 junction bases match TRBD2. This material consisted of PBMCs, taken before TCRalphabeta/CD19-depleted stem cell transplant. The CDR3 is CASSQLAGPLGGELFF. The nucleotide sequence is TGCGCCAGCAGCCAACTAGCGGGACCCCTGGGGGGGGAGCTGTTTTTT.